These 18 T cell receptor beta chains were sequenced from one sample in a study of T cell changes during pregnancy in multiple sclerosis. Profiled with immunoSEQ multiplex PCR; TCRdb holds only in-frame clones, not every one. The table records tens of thousands of clones, 70% to 90% of them present only once. The starting material was CD8+ T cells from peripheral blood mononuclear cells, obtained in the first trimester of pregnancy. These receptors came from a female donor in good health, enrolled as a control in a pregnancy study.

This clone is a singleton in its sample. Different DNA sequences within this sample yield the same CDR3. This chain joins TRBV9 and TRBJ2-7; D not certain. Trimming shortened V by 0 bases and J by 2 bases, and 9 bases separated the two germline ends. Germline V gene lookup returns CDR1 SGDLS and CDR2 YYNGEE. The CDR3 is 14 residues long. CDR3 residues: CASSVVAGTYEQYF. In DNA form, the CDR3 reads TGTGCCAGCAGCGTAGTCGCAGGCACCTACGAGCAGTACTTC. Full variable domain (rest looked up from reference TRBV9 and TRBJ2-7): DSGVTQTPKHLITATGQRVTLRCSPRSGDLSVYWYQQSLDQGLQFLIQYYNGEERAKGNILERFSAQQFPDLHSELNLSSLELGDSALYFCASSVVAGTYEQYFGPGTRLTVT.

The J gene is TRBJ1-1, the V gene TRBV5-1, with TRBD1 as a possible D gene (5 bases). Germline loops: CDR1 SGHRS, CDR2 YFSETQ. The CDR3 length is 13 residues. Trimming cost V 4 bases and J 4 bases, with 11 bases left between them. The CDR3 loop reads CASSVRGVTEAFF. CDR3 DNA sequence: TGCGCCAGCAGCGTGCGGGGGGTCACTGAAGCTTTCTTT.

The V and J genes are TRBV9 and TRBJ1-1, with TRBD1 as a possible D gene (5 bases). Germline lookup yields CDR1 SGDLS and CDR2 YYNGEE. V was cut by 0 bases and J by 0 bases, with 9 bases left in between. This CDR3 region has 15 residues. The CDR3 sequence is CASSVGGGMNTEAFF. The CDR3 coding sequence is TGTGCCAGCAGCGTAGGCGGGGGAATGAACACTGAAGCTTTCTTT. Full variable domain (missing parts from reference TRBV9 and TRBJ1-1): DSGVTQTPKHLITATGQRVTLRCSPRSGDLSVYWYQQSLDQGLQFLIQYYNGEERAKGNILERFSAQQFPDLHSELNLSSLELGDSALYFCASSVGGGMNTEAFFGQGTRLTVV.

This clone showed up just a few times. The genes are TRBV6-4 and TRBJ1-2; D remains unclear. Trimming pared 0 bases from V and 8 bases from J, leaving 13 bases between. Germline CDR1 and CDR2: MRHNA and SNTAGT. The CDR3 covers 14 residues. DNA of the CDR3: TGTGCCAGCAGTGACTCGGAGGGTTTCGGGGGCTACACCTTC. Its protein is CASSDSEGFGGYTF.

The chain combines TRBV7-9 with TRBJ2-1; 11 nucleotides agree with TRBD2. Germline V CDR1 and CDR2: SEHNR, FQNEAQ (reference sequence). Trimming removed 5 bases from V and 7 bases from J; junction bases left unmatched: 19. This CDR3 spans 19 amino acids. CDR3 DNA sequence: TGTGCCAGCAGCCCCCCTGGCGGTAGCGGGAGGGTAATTGGAAATGAGCAGTTCTTC. It is translated as CASSPPGGSGRVIGNEQFF. Drawing the rest from reference TRBV7-9 and TRBJ2-1, the complete variable domain is DTGVSQNPRHKITKRGQNVTFRCDPISEHNRLYWYRQTLGQGPEFLTYFQNEAQLEKSRLLSDRFSAERPKGSFSTLEIQRTEQGDSAMYLCASSPPGGSGRVIGNEQFFGPGTRLTVL.

This clone was counted between two and nine times. The chain links TRBV6-4 to TRBJ2-2, with 10 bases identical to TRBD2. Germline V gene data show CDR1 as MRHNA and CDR2 as SNTAGT. This CDR3 is built from 14 residues. The trim removed 4 bases at V and 5 bases at J, leaving 1 base unmatched. CDR3 loop: CASSASGGTGELFF. The CDR3 nucleotides read TGTGCCAGCAGTGCTAGCGGGGGAACCGGGGAGCTGTTTTTT.

This chain connects TRBV29-1 to TRBJ2-7; 9 positions match TRBD1. The CDR3 has 15 residues. CDR1 and CDR2 from the germline V gene are SQVTM and ANQGSEA. V shed 0 bases, J shed 4 bases, and the junction held 7 bases outside the gene matches. The CDR3 region has the DNA TGCAGCGTTGAAGACCAACAGGGGGCGGATTACGAGCAGTACTTC. Translating gives CSVEDQQGADYEQYF.

Worth noting for this clone: Relative to the germline gene, one junction end is altered; a read error may explain this. CDR3 loop: CAISEDPAPIGLF. CDR3 coding DNA: TGTGCCATCAGTGAGGACCCGGCGCCAATTGGGCTCTTC. The chain is built from TRBV10-3 and TRBJ2-1; no clear D gene. Germline V lookup: CDR1 ENHRY, CDR2 SYGVKD. The CDR3 is 13 amino acids.

CDR3 protein: CASSSSSGAYNEQFF. The DNA for the CDR3 is TGTGCCAGCAGCTCCTCTAGCGGGGCTTACAATGAGCAGTTCTTC. This chain joins TRBV7-3 and TRBJ2-1; 9 nucleotides match TRBD2. Germline CDR1 is SGHTA and CDR2 is FQGTGA. CDR3 size: 15 residues. V lost 4 bases and J lost 4; bases outside the gene matches: 5.

This clone was found once. The chain links TRBV6-5 to TRBJ1-4, with 9 bases identical to TRBD1. The CDR3 totals 15 residues. Germline CDR1 is MNHEY and CDR2 is SVGAGI. The junction had 3 bases not matched to a gene; V was cut back by 0 bases and J by 7 bases. In nucleotides, the CDR3 is TGTGCCAGCAGTTACTCCAGGGACAGGGTTGAAAAACTGTTTTTT. It specifies CASSYSRDRVEKLFF.

This chain uses TRBV4-2 with TRBJ2-7; 8 bases align to TRBD1. Germline values: CDR1 LGHNA, CDR2 YNFKEQ. J lost 3 bases, V lost 0 bases, and 10 bases had no gene match. The CDR3 consists of 17 residues. The CDR3 sequence is CASSQEGTGQAYYEQYF. As DNA, the CDR3 is TGTGCCAGCAGCCAAGAGGGGACGGGACAGGCATACTACGAGCAGTACTTC.

This chain connects TRBV4-1 to TRBJ2-1; 10 nucleotides align to TRBD2. The V gene end was trimmed by 0 bases and the J gene end by 0 bases; junction bases not matched to a gene: 8. Germline CDR1 MGHRA, CDR2 YSYEKL. CDR3 length equals 19 residues. DNA for the CDR3: TGCGCCAGCAGCCAAGATCCTAGCGGGGGTCCACCCTCCTACAATGAGCAGTTCTTC. This codes for CASSQDPSGGPPSYNEQFF.

The V call is TRBV27, the J call TRBJ1-4; TRBD1 agrees at 10 bases. This CDR3 is built from 18 residues. Germline values: CDR1 MNHEY, CDR2 SMNVEV (reference sequence). V trimming: 6 bases; J trimming: 4 bases; junction bases outside the gene matches: 14. CDR3 DNA: TGTGCCAGCAGGGAACCCGGGACAGGGGTGATTGGTAATGAAAAACTGTTTTTT. As protein: CASREPGTGVIGNEKLFF.

This rearrangement joins TRBV9 to TRBJ2-1; TRBD2 matches at 12 bases. Germline CDR1 and CDR2: SGDLS and YYNGEE. The J segment lost 4 bases and the V segment lost 3 bases, leaving 2 bases of the junction unmatched. The CDR3 is made up of 15 amino acids. The CDR3 loop is CASSASGGEYNEQFF. The CDR3 DNA is TGTGCCAGCAGCGCTAGCGGGGGGGAATACAATGAGCAGTTCTTC.

This clone was recorded once. The CDR3 protein is CSVVAQETYEQYF. The CDR3 DNA is TGCAGCGTTGTAGCGCAGGAGACCTACGAGCAGTACTTC. The chain couples TRBV29-1 to TRBJ2-7, with D possibly being TRBD2 (5 bases). The germline V and J ends were trimmed by 4 bases and 2 bases, with 12 bases remaining between them. Germline assignment: CDR1 SQVTM and CDR2 ANQGSEA. The CDR3 is 13 residues long.

Here the CDR3 reads CASSQDYGLAGGTGELFF. The CDR3 bases are TGTGCCAGCAGCCAAGATTACGGCCTAGCGGGAGGCACCGGGGAGCTGTTTTTT. This chain uses TRBV4-2 with TRBJ2-2, with TRBD2 identical over 11 bases. The CDR3 sequence is 18 residues long. Unmatched junction bases numbered 7, after V lost 0 bases and J lost 4 bases. Germline V CDR1 and CDR2: LGHNA, YNFKEQ.

The chain joins TRBV28 to TRBJ2-1; 9 bases map to TRBD1. Looked up from germline, CDR1 is MDHEN and CDR2 is SYDVKM. This CDR3 has 19 residues. The ends lost 6 bases at V and 5 bases at J; junction bases unmatched: 20. The CDR3 loop reads CASRPTYIRDRARDNEQFF. CDR3 in DNA: TGTGCCAGCAGACCTACTTACATCCGGGACAGGGCTCGGGACAATGAGCAGTTCTTC. The whole variable domain, remainder taken from reference TRBV28 and TRBJ2-1, is DVKVTQSSRYLVKRTGEKVFLECVQDMDHENMFWYRQDPGLGLRLIYFSYDVKMKEKGDIPEGYSVSREKKERFSLILESASTNQTSMYLCASRPTYIRDRARDNEQFFGPGTRLTVL.

The chain joins TRBV30 to TRBJ2-7; D unclear. CDR1 GTSNPN and CDR2 SVGIG come from the germline V gene (reference sequence). The CDR3 sequence is 18 residues long. V was shortened by 1 base and J by 2 bases, with 24 bases between the two germline ends. The CDR3 reads CAWSGLGVMAATAYEQYF. CDR3 coding DNA: TGTGCCTGGAGTGGTCTAGGTGTTATGGCGGCGACTGCCTACGAGCAGTACTTC. The full variable domain, rest sourced from reference TRBV30 and TRBJ2-7, is SQTIHQWPATLVQPVGSPLSLECTVEGTSNPNLYWYRQAAGRGLQLLFYSVGIGQISSEVPQNLSASRPQDRQFILSSKKLLLSDSGFYLCAWSGLGVMAATAYEQYFGPGTRLTVT.